The T cell receptor (beta chain) described here comes from a study of blood T cell repertoires in COVID-19. Looking at the study overall: T cells, B-cell-depleted T cells, or PBMCs provided the cDNA or gDNA that served as material.

Per the original methods: Amplification of reference gene primers was used by the study to estimate nucleated cell counts. Assay: immunoSEQ multiplex PCR; the TCRdb copy retains only in-frame clones and omits some. That table is the source of V, J and clone size, and D and trimming were worked out from the DNA. The sample lists about 69,000 clones; 79% were seen once. This CDR3 contains 15 residues. Germline lookup yields CDR1 SGDLS and CDR2 YYNGEE. The ends were cut back, 7 bases at V and 2 bases at J, with 13 bases in the middle. This chain connects TRBV9 to TRBJ1-6; maybe TRBD1 (6 bases). Specimen: peripheral blood. This receptor was obtained from a man aged 60 to 75 with acute or convalescent COVID-19. The CDR3 region is CASSGGATYNSPLHF. In nucleotides, the CDR3 is TGTGCCAGCTCCGGGGGGGCGACCTATAATTCACCCCTCCACTTT.